The rows below give T cell receptor beta chains drawn from one sample of a study of CD8+ T cells in alopecia areata. Libraries were prepared by immunoSEQ multiplex PCR; TCRdb keeps only in-frame clonotypes and omits some of them. The table includes 90,000 to 130,000 clones, 50% to 60% detected once. Input material: NKG2D-low CD8+ T cells sorted from blood. The receptors derive from a human donor with alopecia areata. Both conserved end residues are part of each CDR3. A D gene is named only where the DNA matches it firmly. The size entry is marked missing in some rows and otherwise reads once, few, many or a size class.

j_call clone_size v_call d_call cdr3_aa cdr3_nt
TRBJ2-7 - TRBV4-1 TRBD1 CASSLGTGYEQYF TGCGCCAGCAGCCTCGGGACAGGGTACGAGCAGTACTTC
TRBJ2-7 few TRBV4-2 - CASSPKGGDEQYF TGTGCCAGCAGCCCTAAAGGCGGGGACGAGCAGTACTTC
TRBJ2-7 - TRBV2 - CASSGATRMGQYF TGTGCCAGCAGTGGAGCCACCCGGATGGGGCAGTACTTC
TRBJ2-7 few TRBV4-1 - CASSQEDAVSYEQYF TGCGCCAGCAGCCAAGAAGACGCGGTCTCCTACGAGCAGTACTTC
TRBJ2-3 - TRBV9 - CASSSVLGLTDTQYF TGTGCCAGCAGCTCCGTTTTAGGACTCACAGATACGCAGTATTTT
TRBJ2-2 - TRBV6-5 TRBD1 CASSYGTGSGELFF TGTGCCAGCAGCTACGGGACAGGGTCCGGGGAGCTGTTTTTT
TRBJ2-5 - TRBV28 TRBD1 CASSRGGQGHIETQYF TGTGCCAGCAGCCGAGGCGGACAGGGGCACATAGAGACCCAGTACTTC
TRBJ1-4 - TRBV28 - CASSLSIGGEKLFF TGTGCCAGCAGTTTATCGATAGGGGGTGAAAAACTGTTTTTT
TRBJ2-5 - TRBV2 TRBD2 CASSTGTSARETQYF TGTGCCAGCAGTACCGGGACTAGCGCGAGGGAGACCCAGTACTTC
TRBJ2-1 - TRBV7-9 TRBD1 CASSLTTGSAFRSYNEQFF TGTGCCAGCAGCTTAACGACAGGGAGTGCGTTCCGGTCCTACAATGAGCAGTTCTTC
TRBJ2-5 - TRBV7-3 - CASSEATPETQYF TGTGCCAGCAGCGAAGCTACCCCAGAGACCCAGTACTTC
TRBJ2-1 - TRBV4-2 - CASSRGRDNEQFF TGTGCCAGCAGCCGGGGACGGGACAATGAGCAGTTCTTC
TRBJ1-1 - TRBV2 TRBD1 CASITGVMNTEAFF TGTGCCAGCATAACAGGGGTGATGAACACTGAAGCTTTCTTT
TRBJ2-7 - TRBV7-9 TRBD2 CASSLEGLAFSSYEQYF TGTGCCAGCAGCTTAGAGGGACTAGCGTTTAGCTCCTACGAGCAGTACTTC
TRBJ2-4 - TRBV7-9 - CASSLAGLAKNIQYF TGTGCCAGCAGCTTAGCGGGACTAGCCAAAAACATTCAGTACTTC
TRBJ2-5 few TRBV6-5 TRBD2 CASSLGLVGETQYF TGTGCCAGCAGTTTGGGACTAGTGGGGGAGACCCAGTACTTC
TRBJ1-2 few TRBV27 - CASSLFPQGAGYTF TGTGCCAGCAGTTTATTCCCTCAGGGCGCGGGCTACACCTTC
TRBJ2-2 - TRBV5-1 - CASSLRTANTGELFF TGCGCCAGCAGCTTACGGACAGCGAACACCGGGGAGCTGTTTTTT
TRBJ2-1 - TRBV28 TRBD1 CASSFSTGTGVSVEQFF TGTGCCAGCAGTTTCTCCACCGGGACAGGGGTTTCGGTTGAGCAGTTCTTC
TRBJ1-2 few TRBV5-6 - CASSLSGGYGYTF TGTGCCAGCAGCTTGTCGGGGGGTTATGGCTACACCTTC
TRBJ2-7 - TRBV28 - CASKQGDWYEQYF TGTGCCAGCAAACAAGGTGACTGGTACGAGCAGTACTTC
TRBJ1-4 - TRBV4-1 - CASSQDLLWQGGPNEKLFF TGCGCCAGCAGCCAAGACTTACTGTGGCAGGGAGGACCAAATGAAAAACTGTTTTTT
TRBJ1-2 - TRBV10-3 - CAISESTSAAANYGYTF TGTGCCATCAGTGAGTCGACTTCGGCGGCAGCTAACTATGGCTACACCTTC
TRBJ1-2 few TRBV19 TRBD1 CASQQGANGYTF TGTGCCAGCCAACAGGGGGCTAATGGCTACACCTTC
TRBJ2-3 - TRBV27 TRBD2 CASSLTSGRAVSDTQYF TGTGCCAGCAGTTTAACTAGCGGGAGGGCCGTTTCAGATACGCAGTATTTT
TRBJ2-1 - TRBV9 - CASSPSRDNEQFF TGTGCCAGCAGCCCTAGCCGGGACAATGAGCAGTTCTTC
TRBJ2-6 few TRBV4-1 - CASSQGDSSGANVLTF TGTGCCAGCAGCCAAGGAGACAGCTCTGGGGCCAACGTCCTGACTTTC
TRBJ1-4 - TRBV4-1 TRBD1 CASLGTGGEKLFF TGCGCCAGCCTGGGGACAGGGGGTGAAAAACTGTTTTTT
TRBJ2-5 - TRBV28 - CASSLSREVQETQYF TGTGCCAGCAGTTTAAGTAGGGAGGTCCAAGAGACCCAGTACTTC
TRBJ2-7 - TRBV11-1 - CASSLNYYEQYF TGTGCCAGCAGCTTAAATTACTACGAGCAGTACTTC
TRBJ2-1 - TRBV28 - CASSLGGEEQFF TGTGCCAGCAGTCTAGGAGGGGAAGAGCAGTTCTTC
TRBJ2-5 - TRBV6-5 - CASSYGQRSWETQYF TGTGCCAGCAGTTACGGGCAGAGGTCTTGGGAGACCCAGTACTTC
TRBJ1-1 - TRBV7-6 - CASSSVGTEAFF TGTGCCAGCAGCTCCGTAGGCACTGAAGCTTTCTTT
TRBJ2-7 - TRBV7-8 - CASSLAGNAYEQYF TGTGCCAGCAGCTTAGCCGGGAACGCCTACGAGCAGTACTTC
TRBJ2-2 few TRBV5-6 - CASSLGNTGELFF TGTGCCAGCAGCTTGGGGAACACCGGGGAGCTGTTTTTT
TRBJ1-1 few TRBV13 - CASSSGGTEAFF TGTGCCAGCAGCTCCGGCGGCACTGAAGCTTTCTTT
TRBJ1-5 - TRBV19 - CASSSVILDQPQHF TGTGCCAGTAGTTCGGTGATTTTGGATCAGCCCCAGCATTTT
TRBJ2-1 - TRBV6-1 - CASRPRDIEQFF TGTGCCAGCAGGCCCCGGGACATTGAGCAGTTCTTC
TRBJ2-7 - TRBV5-6 - CASSSTGGEQYF TGTGCCAGCAGCTCCACCGGGGGCGAGCAGTACTTC
TRBJ2-5 - TRBV29-1 - CSVEDPRTSHETQYF TGCAGCGTTGAAGATCCCCGCACTAGCCATGAGACCCAGTACTTC
TRBJ2-3 once TRBV15 - CATSIWRRDASVNTQYF TGTGCCACCAGCATCTGGCGACGGGATGCCTCTGTCAATACGCAGTATTTT
TRBJ1-1 once TRBV11-2 - CASSFPTRGTEAFF TGTGCCAGCAGCTTCCCCACACGGGGCACTGAAGCTTTCTTT
TRBJ2-1 - TRBV4-1 TRBD2 CASSQVHGLAGPEFF TGCGCCAGCAGCCAAGTCCACGGACTAGCGGGGCCAGAGTTCTTC
TRBJ1-5 - TRBV28 - CASSLSSNQPQHF TGTGCCAGCAGTTTAAGTAGCAATCAGCCCCAGCATTTT
TRBJ2-1 few TRBV11-2 - CASSPDNEQFF TGTGCCAGCAGCCCGGACAATGAGCAGTTCTTC
TRBJ2-1 - TRBV7-9 - CASSEGSEQFF TGTGCCAGCTCGGAAGGTTCTGAGCAGTTCTTC
TRBJ2-7 few TRBV7-9 TRBD2 CASSLARLSGLAGDGEQYF TGTGCCAGCAGCTTAGCGCGTCTGTCCGGACTAGCGGGAGATGGGGAGCAGTACTTC
TRBJ2-1 many TRBV13 - CASSFRDRNNEQFF TGTGCCAGCAGCTTCCGGGACCGAAACAATGAGCAGTTCTTC
TRBJ2-7 - TRBV5-5 - CASSLTVSGTADEQYF TGTGCCAGCAGCTTGACTGTAAGTGGGACGGCTGATGAGCAGTACTTC
TRBJ2-1 - TRBV27 TRBD2 CASTTSGLYNEQFF TGTGCCAGCACGACTAGCGGGTTGTACAATGAGCAGTTCTTC
TRBJ2-7 - TRBV27 - CASSLNLGSSYEQYF TGTGCCAGCAGTTTAAATCTGGGTAGCTCCTACGAGCAGTACTTC
TRBJ2-3 - TRBV12-2 - CASRPSGISTDTQYF TGTGCAAGTCGCCCGTCGGGGATTAGCACAGATACGCAGTATTTT
TRBJ2-7 - TRBV2 TRBD1 CASSDPLGTGSYEQYF TGTGCCAGCAGTGATCCACTCGGGACAGGGTCCTACGAGCAGTACTTC
TRBJ2-7 - TRBV7-9 - CASSPPPSYEQYF TGTGCCAGCAGCCCCCCGCCCTCCTACGAGCAGTACTTC
TRBJ2-7 - TRBV6-5 - CASSYSPTHEQYF TGTGCCAGCAGTTACTCGCCGACCCACGAGCAGTACTTC
TRBJ2-5 - TRBV5-6 TRBD1 CASSPGQEETQYF TGTGCCAGCAGTCCGGGACAGGAAGAGACCCAGTACTTC
TRBJ2-3 - TRBV7-6 - CASTITGTQYF TGTGCCAGCACCATCACAGGGACGCAGTATTTT
TRBJ1-1 - TRBV4-1 - CASSQALGQGYTEAFF TGCGCCAGCAGCCAAGCATTGGGCCAGGGGTACACTGAAGCTTTCTTT
TRBJ2-1 - TRBV7-8 - CASSHNDEQGNEQFF TGTGCCAGCAGCCACAACGATGAACAGGGCAATGAGCAGTTCTTC